A single sample gave rise to the 23 T cell receptor beta chains below, sequenced in a study of blood T cells in healthy people across ages. PCR was performed a second time for about 6 to 12 cycles using a sample-barcoded 5' primer and a J-beta primer mix. In TCRdb, the 5' RACE reads were re-called with MiXCR into one record per CDR3 protein. This sample has over 300,000 distinct CDR3 sequences, with 50% to 60% found just once. The material sequenced was blood. These receptors originate from a man in his 60s in good health.

This rearrangement joins TRBV29-1 to TRBJ2-3, with TRBD2 matching over 12 bases. The CDR3 length is 21 residues. V gave up 4 bases and J gave up 2 bases; unmatched junction bases: 22. Germline V gene sequence: CDR1 SQVTM, CDR2 ANQGSEA. The CDR3 bases are TGCAGCGTTGCTCCTTTGCGTTGGCTAGCGGGAGGGGGGAGCCACACAGATACGCAGTATTTT. Residues: CSVAPLRWLAGGGSHTDTQYF.

This clonotype was recorded many times. The CDR3 region is CASSPQREDQYF. The DNA for the CDR3 is TGTGCCAGCAGCCCCCAGCGGGAGGACCAGTACTTC. The V gene is TRBV9, the J gene TRBJ2-5, with 9 bases identical to TRBD2. Per germline, CDR1 SGDLS and CDR2 YYNGEE. This CDR3 comprises 12 residues. J lost 10 bases, V lost 4 bases, and 5 bases had no gene match.

The rearrangement joins TRBV7-2 to TRBJ2-5; D remains unclear. Germline V CDR1 and CDR2: SGHTA, FQGNSA. This CDR3 has 14 residues. Trimming took 2 bases from V and 5 from J, leaving 12 bases between them. CDR3: CASSLSQLAETQYF. CDR3 DNA: TGTGCCAGCAGCTTATCACAGTTGGCCGAGACCCAGTACTTC.

V is TRBV28 and J is TRBJ2-7; 8 nucleotides match TRBD2. The junction had 9 bases not matched to a gene; V was cut back by 3 bases and J by 2 bases. Looked up from germline, CDR1 is MDHEN and CDR2 is SYDVKM. CDR3 length: 16 amino acids. CDR3 residues: CASSFVLAELTYEQYF. The CDR3 region has the DNA TGTGCCAGCAGTTTCGTACTAGCGGAGTTAACCTACGAGCAGTACTTC.

V is TRBV9 and J is TRBJ2-3, with D perhaps matching TRBD1 (5 bases). V lost 0 bases and J lost 1, with 18 bases in between. Germline V CDR1 and CDR2: SGDLS, YYNGEE. The CDR3 loop spans 18 amino acids. The CDR3 region has the DNA TGTGCCAGCAGCGTAGAGGGGTGGGTTGCCGGCGGCACAGATACGCAGTATTTT. It is translated as CASSVEGWVAGGTDTQYF.

This clonotype was detected only a few times. The chain joins TRBV7-2 to TRBJ2-1, with 12 bases fitting TRBD2. V lost 4 bases and J lost 5; bases outside the gene matches: 3. The CDR3 loop spans 15 amino acids. Germline loops: CDR1 SGHTA, CDR2 FQGNSA. The CDR3 DNA reads TGTGCCAGCAGCTCTAGGACTAGCGGGAACAATGAGCAGTTCTTC. Encoded protein: CASSSRTSGNNEQFF. Full variable domain (rest looked up from reference TRBV7-2 and TRBJ2-1): GAGVSQSPSNKVTEKGKDVELRCDPISGHTALYWYRQSLGQGLEFLIYFQGNSAPDKSGLPSDRFSAERTGGSVSTLTIQRTQQEDSAVYLCASSSRTSGNNEQFFGPGTRLTVL.

The chain is built from TRBV28 and TRBJ1-2, with a tentative D call TRBD1 (5 bases). Trimming left V 10 bases short and J 8 bases short, with 29 bases between. The length of the CDR3 is 16 residues. From germline, CDR1 is MDHEN and CDR2 SYDVKM. DNA of the CDR3: TGTGCCAACACCGCCATGGGCCCAGGGTTTAGGGGCGGCTACACCTTC. Translating it yields CANTAMGPGFRGGYTF.

A note on this clonotype: Compared with germline, one end of the junction differs, possibly owing to a read error. This sequence joins TRBV13 and TRBJ1-1, with no clear D. Germline CDR1 PRHDT, CDR2 FYEKMQ (reference sequence). The CDR3 is 15 residues long. For the CDR3, the DNA is TGTGCCAGCACCTTAAGGGCAGTGATGAACACTGAAGCTTTCTTT. As protein: CASTLRAVMNTEAFF.

Only a few counts were recorded for this clonotype. The chain combines TRBV30 with TRBJ2-7; D possibly corresponds to TRBD2 (6 bases). The V end was cut by 0 bases, the J end by 5 bases, with 11 bases between. The CDR3 sequence is 13 residues long. Germline CDR1 is GTSNPN and CDR2 is SVGIG (reference sequence). CDR3 sequence reads: CAWSVLRENEQYF. For the CDR3, the DNA is TGTGCCTGGAGTGTACTACGGGAGAACGAGCAGTACTTC.

This clonotype was seen a handful of times. The CDR3 region is CASSQSVAGACTDTQYF. The CDR3, as DNA: TGCGCCAGCAGTCAATCGGTAGCGGGGGCCTGCACAGATACGCAGTATTTT. The chain joins TRBV23-1 to TRBJ2-3; 9 bases match TRBD2. TRBV23-1 is filed as an ORF, its function uncertain. V lost 0 bases, J lost 1 base, and 5 bases stayed unmatched. The CDR3 contains 17 residues.

The V call is TRBV11-3, the J call TRBJ1-6; weak D call: TRBD1 (6 bases). Per the germline V gene, CDR1 is SGHNT and CDR2 is YENEEA. This CDR3 region has 13 residues. V dropped 5 bases and J dropped 7 bases, with 9 bases sitting between them. The CDR3: CASSTGQNSPLHF. The DNA for the CDR3 is TGTGCCAGCAGCACCGGACAGAATTCACCCCTCCACTTT. Drawing the rest from reference TRBV11-3 and TRBJ1-6, the complete variable domain is EAGVVQSPRYKIIEKKQPVAFWCNPISGHNTLYWYLQNLGQGPELLIRYENEEAVDDSQLPKDRFSAERLKGVDSTLKIQPAELGDSAVYLCASSTGQNSPLHFGNGTRLTVT.

The CDR3 region has the DNA TGCAGTGCTAGGTCTAGACGGTCGGATGAGCAGTACTTC. It is translated as CSARSRRSDEQYF. The V and J genes are TRBV20-1 and TRBJ2-7; D is unclear. There are 13 residues in the CDR3. The V end lost 3 bases, the J end lost 7 bases, and 16 bases lay between the germline ends. Germline V gene lookup returns CDR1 DFQATT and CDR2 SNEGSKA (reference sequence).

The rearrangement joins TRBV4-2 to TRBJ2-5; D might be TRBD2 (5 bases). Germline V gives CDR1 LGHNA, CDR2 YNFKEQ. The CDR3 has 17 residues. V lost 0 bases to trimming and J lost 1 base, with 15 bases between them. In DNA form, the CDR3 reads TGTGCCAGCAGCCAAGAGCCGGGGATCTTTGGCCAAGAGACCCAGTACTTC. This gives the protein CASSQEPGIFGQETQYF.

This sequence joins TRBV7-3 and TRBJ2-6; 9 bases are a match to TRBD1. The CDR3 consists of 18 residues. Germline V gives CDR1 SGHTA, CDR2 FQGTGA. The V gene end was trimmed by 1 base and the J gene end by 0 bases; junction bases not matched to a gene: 4. CDR3 bases: TGTGCCAGCAGCTTAAGCCCACAGGGGGCCTCTGGGGCCAACGTCCTGACTTTC. Translation gives CASSLSPQGASGANVLTF.

This chain connects TRBV19 to TRBJ1-2; D is unclear. The CDR3 extends over 12 amino acids. Germline-derived CDR1 and CDR2 are LNHDA and SQIVND (reference sequence). The V gene lost 6 bases and the J gene lost 7 bases, with 12 bases spanning the gap. Written as DNA, the CDR3 is TGTGCCAGTAGGGTAGTGTCGGGTGGCTACACCTTC. This encodes CASRVVSGGYTF.

This chain uses TRBV20-1 with TRBJ2-3, with D uncertain. Germline V gene data show CDR1 as DFQATT and CDR2 as SNEGSKA (reference sequence). Trimming removed 6 bases from V and 0 bases from J, with 13 bases in between. The CDR3 is made up of 14 amino acids. This CDR3 reads CSALDQKSTDTQYF. The CDR3 bases are TGCAGTGCCCTCGACCAGAAAAGCACAGATACGCAGTATTTT.

This clonotype was detected ten times or more. The gene calls are TRBV30 and TRBJ2-1, with D tentatively TRBD2 (6 bases). There are 12 residues in the CDR3. Germline CDR1 is GTSNPN and CDR2 is SVGIG (reference sequence). V lost 5 bases and J 6 bases, leaving 11 bases between the germline ends. The CDR3 bases are TGTGCCTGGGCCGGGACTCCCAATGAGCAGTTCTTC. The encoded protein is CAWAGTPNEQFF. The full variable domain, its missing parts supplied by reference TRBV30 and TRBJ2-1, is SQTIHQWPATLVQPVGSPLSLECTVEGTSNPNLYWYRQAAGRGLQLLFYSVGIGQISSEVPQNLSASRPQDRQFILSSKKLLLSDSGFYLCAWAGTPNEQFFGPGTRLTVL.

This clonotype was counted between two and nine times. This sequence joins TRBV9 and TRBJ2-1; the D gene is possibly TRBD2 (5 bases). V dropped 0 bases and J dropped 9 bases, with 10 bases sitting between them. The CDR3 runs to 13 residues. Germline V gives CDR1 SGDLS, CDR2 YYNGEE. The CDR3 DNA reads TGTGCCAGCAGCGTAGAAGGCCTAGCTGAGCAGTTCTTC. Translation: CASSVEGLAEQFF.

Here the CDR3 reads CATSRDRTGQGETQYF. The CDR3 nucleotides read TGTGCCACCAGCAGAGATCGGACAGGCCAGGGAGAGACCCAGTACTTC. This chain uses TRBV15 with TRBJ2-5; TRBD1 matches at 7 bases. With V trimmed by 0 bases and J by 4 bases, 8 bases remained unmatched. Germline V gene lookup returns CDR1 LNHNV and CDR2 YYDKDF (reference sequence). CDR3 length equals 16 residues.

This rearrangement joins TRBV6-6 to TRBJ2-4; D unclear. V dropped 6 bases and J dropped 0 bases, with 15 bases sitting between them. CDR1 is MNHNY, CDR2 SVGAGI, per germline (reference sequence). The CDR3 contains 16 residues. The CDR3 reads CASSQRVQLAKNIQYF. In nucleotides, the CDR3 is TGTGCCAGCAGCCAGAGAGTCCAACTAGCCAAAAACATTCAGTACTTC.

The J gene is TRBJ1-6, the V gene TRBV20-1, with 8 bases matching TRBD1. Per germline, CDR1 DFQATT and CDR2 SNEGSKA (reference sequence). The trim removed 8 bases at V and 10 bases at J, leaving 10 bases unmatched. CDR3 length: 13 residues. CDR3 in DNA: TGCAGTTCACCGGACAGGGAGAACTCACCCCTCCACTTT. Translating it yields CSSPDRENSPLHF.

The CDR3 protein is CASSLLAGQSSYEQYF. The DNA of the CDR3 is TGCGCCAGCAGCCTATTAGCGGGGCAAAGCTCCTACGAGCAGTACTTC. The chain carries TRBV5-1 and TRBJ2-7; the match to TRBD2 covers 8 bases. V was clipped by 4 bases and J by 0 bases; unmatched bases: 9. Germline-derived CDR1 and CDR2 are SGHRS and YFSETQ. This CDR3 has 16 amino acids.

The rearrangement uses TRBV28 and TRBJ2-7; 7 bases fit TRBD1. The end of the DNA is better explained by TRBJ2-5, so the J call may be wrong. This CDR3 contains 16 residues. The germline V gene encodes CDR1 MDHEN and CDR2 SYDVKM. CDR3 sequence: CASSLGETGFGETQYF. The CDR3 DNA reads as TGTGCCAGCAGTTTGGGCGAGACAGGGTTTGGGGAGACCCAGTACTTC.